The 18 T cell receptor beta chains in this list originate from one sample, sequenced in a study of blood T cell repertoires in COVID-19. Sequencing used immunoSEQ multiplex PCR; TCRdb keeps in-frame clones, though not all of them. The sample lists some 240,000 clones; roughly four fifths were seen once. Sequenced material: peripheral blood. These receptors came from an elderly woman with acute or convalescent COVID-19.

The rearrangement links TRBV6-1 to TRBJ1-2, with D tentatively TRBD1 (6 bases). From germline, CDR1 is MNHNS and CDR2 SASEGT. V was pared by 2 bases and J by 1 base, with 8 bases between. This CDR3 contains 14 residues. The CDR3 protein is CASSEQGRNYGYTF. CDR3 in DNA: TGTGCCAGCAGTGAACAGGGGCGTAACTATGGCTACACCTTC.

The chain carries TRBV12-3 or TRBV12-4 and TRBJ1-5; the D is unclear. The V and J ends lost 4 bases and 3 bases respectively, with 7 bases between them. The CDR3 is 13 amino acids. DNA of the CDR3: TGTGCCAGCAGTTCCGGGAACAATCAGCCCCAGCATTTT. Protein sequence: CASSSGNNQPQHF.

The chain combines TRBV7-2 with TRBJ2-1; 9 nucleotides align to TRBD1. This CDR3 comprises 17 residues. From germline, CDR1 is SGHTA and CDR2 FQGNSA. J lost 1 base, V lost 4 bases, and 8 bases had no gene match. The CDR3 region is CASSSGGTGPSYNEQFF. CDR3 nucleotides: TGTGCCAGCAGCTCTGGGGGGACAGGGCCATCCTACAATGAGCAGTTCTTC.

The chain recombines TRBV5-1 with TRBJ1-3; 7 nucleotides agree with TRBD1. Germline trimming cut 4 bases from V and 7 bases from J; bases unmatched to any gene: 8. The CDR3 has 14 amino acids. CDR1 and CDR2 (germline): SGHRS, YFSETQ. In nucleotides, the CDR3 is TGCGCCAGCAGCCCAGAGACAGGGAAGAACACCATATATTTT. Its translation is CASSPETGKNTIYF.

The chain couples TRBV2 to TRBJ1-2; D gene unclear. The CDR3 runs to 13 residues. Trimming cost V 4 bases and J 5 bases, with 11 bases left between them. CDR1 is SNHLY, CDR2 FYNNEI, per germline. For the CDR3, the DNA is TGTGCCAGCAGTGTTGAGTCTTTGTATGGCTACACCTTC. Translation: CASSVESLYGYTF.

This rearrangement joins TRBV4-2 to TRBJ2-2; weak D call: TRBD2 (7 bases). V lost 1 base, J lost 3 bases, and 15 bases lay in between. Germline V gene data show CDR1 as LGHNA and CDR2 as YNFKEQ. This CDR3 is 17 amino acids long. CDR3 DNA: TGTGCCAGCAGCCAAGGGTTAGGGGGAGGGCACACCGGGGAGCTGTTTTTT. Translating gives CASSQGLGGGHTGELFF.

The chain links TRBV7-2 to TRBJ1-2; D is unresolved. The V gene's germline CDR1 is SGHTA and CDR2 FQGNSA. Trimming removed 1 base from V and 2 bases from J, with 8 bases in between. CDR3 length equals 14 residues. The CDR3 region has the DNA TGTGCCAGCAGCTTAGAGTCGGGGAACTATGGCTACACCTTC. Protein sequence: CASSLESGNYGYTF.

The chain combines TRBV5-1 with TRBJ2-6, with 8 bases identical to TRBD2. V lost 10 bases and J lost 2; bases outside the gene matches: 17. The CDR3 consists of 18 residues. Germline loops: CDR1 SGHRS, CDR2 YFSETQ. CDR3 protein: CARRRGGAAGTGANVLTF. The CDR3 bases are TGCGCCCGCCGCCGGGGGGGGGCCGCTGGCACTGGGGCCAACGTCCTGACTTTC.

V is TRBV12-3 or TRBV12-4 and J is TRBJ1-2; maybe TRBD1 (6 bases). This CDR3 comprises 13 residues. V shed 0 bases and J shed 9 bases, with 11 bases lying between them. As DNA, the CDR3 is TGTGCCAGCAGTTTAGCTCGTACAGGGAGCTACACCTTC. This encodes CASSLARTGSYTF.

V gene TRBV7-9 combines with J gene TRBJ1-4; TRBD1 agrees at 7 bases. The V and J ends lost 1 base and 0 bases, in that order; junction bases with no gene match: 11. The CDR3 covers 19 residues. Germline V gene sequence: CDR1 SEHNR, CDR2 FQNEAQ (reference sequence). CDR3: CASSLGWSGQVTTNEKLFF. DNA of the CDR3: TGTGCCAGCAGCTTAGGTTGGAGTGGACAGGTAACAACTAATGAAAAACTGTTTTTT.

This chain links TRBV7-3 with TRBJ1-5; a weak D match, TRBD1 (6 bases). CDR1 is SGHTA and CDR2 is FQGTGA in the germline V gene. V was shortened by 5 bases and J by 0 bases, with 14 bases between the two germline ends. The CDR3 length is 16 residues. The DNA for the CDR3 is TGTGCCAGCAGCAACCAGGGGAGTCCTAGCAATCAGCCCCAGCATTTT. It translates to CASSNQGSPSNQPQHF.

The rearrangement links TRBV11-2 to TRBJ1-1; D unclear. V was pared by 5 bases and J by 1 base, with 14 bases between. The CDR3 contains 15 residues. The germline V gene encodes CDR1 SGHAT and CDR2 FQNNGV. The CDR3: CASSQFRGKNTEAFF. The CDR3, as DNA: TGTGCCAGCAGCCAGTTTAGAGGGAAGAACACTGAAGCTTTCTTT. Full variable domain (outside the CDR3, taken from reference TRBV11-2 and TRBJ1-1): EAGVAQSPRYKIIEKRQSVAFWCNPISGHATLYWYQQILGQGPKLLIQFQNNGVVDDSQLPKDRFSAERLKGVDSTLKIQPAKLEDSAVYLCASSQFRGKNTEAFFGQGTRLTVV.

As DNA, the CDR3 is TGTGCCATCAGTGAGTCGAAGGGGCGCTTGAATGAAAAACTGTTTTTT. Translation gives CAISESKGRLNEKLFF. This rearrangement joins TRBV10-3 to TRBJ1-4; D perhaps matches TRBD1 (5 bases). Germline CDR1 and CDR2: ENHRY and SYGVKD. V was pared by 0 bases and J by 5 bases, with 13 bases between. The CDR3 loop spans 16 amino acids.

The chain joins TRBV27 to TRBJ1-6; D gene ambiguous. The CDR3 has 14 amino acids. Per the germline V gene, CDR1 is MNHEY and CDR2 is SMNVEV (reference sequence). Trimming removed 3 bases at V and 6 bases at J, with 9 bases between. Written as DNA, the CDR3 is TGTGCCAGCAGTTTGGGCAGAACTAATTCACCCCTCCACTTT. Residues: CASSLGRTNSPLHF.

The chain employs TRBV2 and TRBJ1-3; D gene unclear. The CDR3 contains 16 residues. Germline V lookup: CDR1 SNHLY, CDR2 FYNNEI. The V gene lost 5 bases and the J gene lost 0 bases, with 14 bases spanning the gap. This CDR3 reads CASSTIYRTSGNTIYF. In DNA form, the CDR3 reads TGTGCCAGCAGTACGATTTACAGAACCTCTGGAAACACCATATATTTT.

Many counts were recorded for this clone. This rearrangement joins TRBV2 to TRBJ1-5; D is possibly TRBD1 (6 bases). Germline CDR1 and CDR2: SNHLY and FYNNEI. Between the trimmed V and J ends, which lost 1 base and 2 bases, there was a span of 6 bases. The CDR3 length is 14 residues. This CDR3 is CASSEEGGNQPQHF. For the CDR3, the DNA is TGTGCCAGCAGTGAAGAGGGGGGCAATCAGCCCCAGCATTTT. Using reference TRBV2 and TRBJ1-5 for the parts outside the CDR3, the full variable domain is EPEVTQTPSHQVTQMGQEVILRCVPISNHLYFYWYRQILGQKVEFLVSFYNNEISEKSEIFDDQFSVERPDGSNFTLKIRSTKLEDSAMYFCASSEEGGNQPQHFGDGTRLSIL.

The chain couples TRBV12-3 or TRBV12-4 to TRBJ2-3; D not certain. Deletions cut 1 base from V and 5 bases from J, with 7 bases between. This CDR3 is 13 amino acids long. The CDR3 sequence is CASSLGEVDTQYF. The DNA for the CDR3 is TGTGCCAGCAGTTTAGGCGAAGTAGATACGCAGTATTTT.

V is TRBV10-3 and J is TRBJ2-7, with 14 bases identical to TRBD2. This CDR3 has 15 amino acids. The germline V gene encodes CDR1 ENHRY and CDR2 SYGVKD. V lost 4 bases and J lost 3; bases outside the gene matches: 2. CDR3 nucleotide sequence: TGTGCCATCAGTGGACTAGCGGGGGGGCTCTACGAGCAGTACTTC. It yields the protein CAISGLAGGLYEQYF.